Listed below are T cell receptor beta chains from one sample, sequenced in a study of PD-L1 blockade in urothelial cancer. The protocol was immunoSEQ multiplex PCR, while the TCRdb copy is restricted to in-frame clones and leaves out a portion. The sample shows 45,000 to 60,000 clones, about 85% of them seen only once. Sequenced here: PBMCs, sampled around atezolizumab (anti-PD-L1) treatment. The receptors shown here come from a man between 65 and 85 years old with urothelial cancer. Both conserved end residues are part of each CDR3. Some rows have no size entry. The others give once, few or many, or a class for an expanded clone.

j_call: TRBJ2-5; v_call: TRBV5-1; clone_size: NA; cdr3_aa: CASSSGKGQETQYF
j_call: TRBJ1-1; v_call: TRBV5-4; clone_size: NA; cdr3_aa: CASSSPMNTEAFF
j_call: TRBJ2-5; v_call: TRBV4-1; clone_size: NA; cdr3_aa: CASSPEEGFQETQYF
j_call: TRBJ2-1; v_call: TRBV2; clone_size: NA; cdr3_aa: CASSVLHEQFF
j_call: TRBJ2-7; v_call: TRBV11-3; clone_size: NA; cdr3_aa: CASSFLQGDEQYF
j_call: TRBJ2-7; v_call: TRBV28; clone_size: NA; cdr3_aa: CASSFPAGGLPYEQYF
j_call: TRBJ1-5; v_call: TRBV5-1; clone_size: NA; cdr3_aa: CASSPGTGGGISNQPQHF
j_call: TRBJ2-5; v_call: TRBV2; clone_size: few; cdr3_aa: CASSDISQETQYF
j_call: TRBJ2-3; v_call: TRBV5-4; clone_size: NA; cdr3_aa: CASSLVAGGPTDTQYF
j_call: TRBJ2-1; v_call: TRBV28; clone_size: few; cdr3_aa: CASSPGQDYNEQFF
j_call: TRBJ2-5; v_call: TRBV4-1; clone_size: NA; cdr3_aa: CASSHGTSGRRETQYF
j_call: TRBJ1-1; v_call: TRBV30; clone_size: few; cdr3_aa: CAWSTGPTARAFF
j_call: TRBJ2-7; v_call: TRBV30; clone_size: NA; cdr3_aa: CAYTGLAVYEQYF
j_call: TRBJ1-5; v_call: TRBV28; clone_size: many; cdr3_aa: CASSSRQGSNQPQHF
j_call: TRBJ2-7; v_call: TRBV2; clone_size: NA; cdr3_aa: CASTGTGGYEQYF
j_call: TRBJ2-5; v_call: TRBV5-6; clone_size: once; cdr3_aa: CASSLGSASVQETQYF
j_call: TRBJ2-2; v_call: TRBV6-6; clone_size: few; cdr3_aa: CASRMTGGRTGELFF
j_call: TRBJ1-5; v_call: TRBV10-3; clone_size: NA; cdr3_aa: CAISESQGAQPQHF
j_call: TRBJ1-5; v_call: TRBV19; clone_size: many; cdr3_aa: CATGQGMALSNQPQHF
j_call: TRBJ2-1; v_call: TRBV27; clone_size: NA; cdr3_aa: CASRQYSGSSYNEQFF
j_call: TRBJ1-5; v_call: TRBV28; clone_size: NA; cdr3_aa: CASSLSGTGNQPQHF
j_call: TRBJ1-3; v_call: TRBV6-1; clone_size: NA; cdr3_aa: CASSEQIQGTGNTIYF
j_call: TRBJ1-1; v_call: TRBV19; clone_size: NA; cdr3_aa: CASSTGTLNTEAFF
j_call: TRBJ2-7; v_call: TRBV28; clone_size: NA; cdr3_aa: CASMSFDEQYF
j_call: TRBJ2-2; v_call: TRBV18; clone_size: NA; cdr3_aa: CASSQQSGVGNTGELFF
j_call: TRBJ2-3; v_call: TRBV18; clone_size: NA; cdr3_aa: CASSPWTSGRTDTQYF
j_call: TRBJ2-7; v_call: TRBV6-1; clone_size: NA; cdr3_aa: CASGVASGTLSEQYF
j_call: TRBJ2-2; v_call: TRBV4-1; clone_size: NA; cdr3_aa: CASSRLAGDTGELFF
j_call: TRBJ2-2; v_call: TRBV7-9; clone_size: NA; cdr3_aa: CASSSQRSTTGELFF
j_call: TRBJ1-5; v_call: TRBV6-1; clone_size: NA; cdr3_aa: CASRAPGQFNQPQHF
j_call: TRBJ2-1; v_call: TRBV4-1; clone_size: NA; cdr3_aa: CASSQNRGSYNEQFF
j_call: TRBJ1-2; v_call: TRBV5-1; clone_size: NA; cdr3_aa: CASSPGDRLHGYTF
j_call: TRBJ2-2; v_call: TRBV28; clone_size: NA; cdr3_aa: CASSLGTENTGELFF
j_call: TRBJ2-5; v_call: TRBV9; clone_size: NA; cdr3_aa: CASTGLAEETQYF
j_call: TRBJ2-1; v_call: TRBV5-1; clone_size: NA; cdr3_aa: CASSLTSGAHNEQFF